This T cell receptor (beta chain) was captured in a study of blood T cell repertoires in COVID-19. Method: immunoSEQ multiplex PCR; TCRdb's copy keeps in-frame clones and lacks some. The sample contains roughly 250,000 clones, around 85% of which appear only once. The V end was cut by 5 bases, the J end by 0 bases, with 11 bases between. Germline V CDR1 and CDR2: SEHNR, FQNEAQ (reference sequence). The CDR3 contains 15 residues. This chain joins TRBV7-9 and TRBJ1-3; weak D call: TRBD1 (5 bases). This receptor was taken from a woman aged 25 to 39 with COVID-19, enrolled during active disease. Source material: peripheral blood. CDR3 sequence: CASSPTGSSGNTIYF. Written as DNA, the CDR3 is TGTGCCAGCAGCCCTACAGGCTCCTCTGGAAACACCATATATTTT.